This T cell receptor (beta chain) was sequenced in a study of OX40 agonist ivuxolimab in advanced cancers. Study background: The dose-escalation group included hepatocellular carcinoma, melanoma, renal cell carcinoma and head and neck cancer.

TCRdb's copy holds only in-frame clones and misses some; the assay was immunoSEQ multiplex PCR. The repertoire holds about 54,000 clones, with roughly 91% as singletons. Study-level points and caveats: Compared with CD4+, CD8+ T cells on average had more expanded clones.

Of note for this clone: Its antigen is undetermined.

This receptor was obtained from an adult with an advanced solid tumor such as melanoma, head and neck, liver or kidney cancer. The sample in question was CD4+ or CD8+ T cells sorted from blood, obtained in a trial of the OX40 agonist ivuxolimab.

CDR3 loop: CASSLRGEGNSGANVLTF. DNA of the CDR3: TGTGCCAGCAGCTTAAGGGGAGAGGGAAACTCTGGGGCCAACGTCCTGACTTTC. The chain is built from TRBV7-3 and TRBJ2-6; maybe TRBD2 (5 bases). The germline V and J ends were trimmed by 1 base and 0 bases, with 13 bases remaining between them. Germline V gene data show CDR1 as SGHTA and CDR2 as FQGTGA. The CDR3 extends over 18 amino acids.